The 3 T cell receptor beta chains reported below all come from one sample, sequenced in a study of shared clonotypes between healthy human individuals. CD45RO-negative, CCR7-selected cells formed the naive CD8 fraction, which excluded terminally differentiated effector memory CD45RA+ cells. Profiled with immunoSEQ multiplex PCR; TCRdb holds only in-frame clones, not every one. The repertoire has 800,000 or so clones, 96% of them found once; the top ten carry over 0.2%. Sequencing was performed on naive CD8+ T cells sorted from blood. All receptors derive from a man under 40 in good health.

The chain links TRBV5-4 to TRBJ2-7; 8 bases are a match to TRBD2. The junction had 8 bases not matched to a gene; V was cut back by 0 bases and J by 3 bases. This CDR3 has 16 residues. Germline values: CDR1 SGHNT, CDR2 YYREEE (reference sequence). This CDR3 is CASSLAGGGRSYEQYF. CDR3 in DNA: TGTGCCAGCAGCTTGGCCGGCGGGGGGAGGAGCTACGAGCAGTACTTC.

The genes are TRBV2 and TRBJ1-1; D is unclear. Germline V CDR1 and CDR2: SNHLY, FYNNEI. The CDR3 length is 12 residues. Deletions cut 5 bases from V and 0 bases from J, with 4 bases between. The CDR3 here is CASSTVNTEAFF. The CDR3 region has the DNA TGTGCCAGCAGTACTGTGAACACTGAAGCTTTCTTT.

V and J are TRBV18 and TRBJ2-2; TRBD1 matches at 8 bases. This CDR3 comprises 16 residues. CDR1 is KGHSH, CDR2 LQKENI, per germline. J was trimmed by 0 bases and V by 3 bases; bases with no gene match: 3. The CDR3 nucleotides are TGTGCCAGCTCACCCTGGACAGGGCCGAACACCGGGGAGCTGTTTTTT. This translates into CASSPWTGPNTGELFF.